Shown below are 30 T cell receptor beta chains from a single sample sequenced in a study of OX40 agonist ivuxolimab in advanced cancers. This table comes from immunoSEQ multiplex PCR, and its TCRdb copy is limited to in-frame clones, with some not included. The sample lists approximately 40,000 clones; more than 75% were seen once. Here the sequenced sample was CD4+ or CD8+ T cells sorted from blood, taken in a trial of the OX40 agonist ivuxolimab. These receptors were collected from an adult with an advanced solid tumor such as melanoma, head and neck, liver or kidney cancer.

The chain joins TRBV7-9 to TRBJ2-7; 10 bases are a match to TRBD1. Per germline, CDR1 SEHNR and CDR2 FQNEAQ (reference sequence). Germline trimming cut 4 bases from V and 6 bases from J; bases unmatched to any gene: 9. The CDR3 contains 15 residues. The CDR3 is CASSYGQGVLGEQYF. CDR3 nucleotide sequence: TGTGCCAGCAGCTACGGACAGGGGGTTCTCGGCGAGCAGTACTTC.

The V and J genes are TRBV4-1 and TRBJ2-7, with D hard to call. Trimming shortened V by 4 bases and J by 2 bases, and 15 bases separated the two germline ends. Per the germline V gene, CDR1 is MGHRA and CDR2 is YSYEKL. The CDR3 runs 15 residues. The CDR3 protein is CASSPTKGSAYEQYF. The DNA for the CDR3 is TGCGCCAGCAGCCCGACGAAAGGATCTGCCTACGAGCAGTACTTC.

The chain couples TRBV10-1 to TRBJ2-5; D is perhaps TRBD2 (5 bases). From germline, CDR1 is WNHNN and CDR2 SYGVQD (reference sequence). The CDR3 contains 14 residues. Trimming removed 11 bases from V and 2 bases from J, with 18 bases in between. CDR3 in DNA: TGCGCCGCTCGTCGGATAGCGATACAAGAGACCCAGTACTTC. It encodes CAARRIAIQETQYF.

The chain uses TRBV6-5 and TRBJ2-4; no reliable D call. The CDR3 runs 16 residues. CDR1 and CDR2 (germline): MNHEY, SVGAGI. V lost 4 bases and J lost 4, with 17 bases in between. CDR3 in DNA: TGTGCCAGCAGTTCCACAGTCGGGCTGGTAAAAAACATTCAGTACTTC. It encodes CASSSTVGLVKNIQYF.

The genes are TRBV11-3 and TRBJ1-2, with D maybe TRBD1 (5 bases). V lost 1 base to trimming and J lost 4 bases, with 13 bases between them. Germline CDR1 and CDR2: SGHNT and YENEEA. This CDR3 spans 15 amino acids. The chain's CDR3 is CASSLVQGASYGYTF. The CDR3 nucleotides read TGTGCCAGCAGCTTAGTCCAGGGCGCGAGCTATGGCTACACCTTC.

Note on this clone: The same CDR3 arises from other DNA sequences in this sample as well. J is TRBJ2-1 and V is TRBV4-1, with 8 bases fitting TRBD2. With 0 bases clipped from V and 8 bases from J, the junction kept 9 bases outside the gene matches. This CDR3 contains 16 residues. CDR1 MGHRA and CDR2 YSYEKL come from the germline V gene. CDR3 region: CASSQEPAGGTDEQFF. The CDR3 DNA follows: TGCGCCAGCAGCCAAGAACCCGCGGGGGGTACGGATGAGCAGTTCTTC.

The gene calls are TRBV14 and TRBJ1-1; possibly TRBD1 for D (6 bases). Trimming took 0 bases from V and 0 from J, leaving 11 bases between them. Germline CDR1 and CDR2: SGHDN and FVKESK. This CDR3 contains 16 residues. For the CDR3, the DNA is TGTGCCAGCAGCCAAGATTCGTACAGGGTGAACACTGAAGCTTTCTTT. This sequence encodes CASSQDSYRVNTEAFF.

The chain recombines TRBV6-6 with TRBJ2-1, with D possibly TRBD1 on 5 matching bases. Germline V CDR1 and CDR2: MNHNY, SVGAGI (reference sequence). The CDR3 consists of 14 residues. V was shortened by 6 bases and J by 2 bases, with 11 bases between the two germline ends. Here the CDR3 reads CASSSDSPYNEQFF. The CDR3 nucleotides are TGTGCCAGCAGCAGTGACAGTCCCTACAATGAGCAGTTCTTC.

V is TRBV4-2 and J is TRBJ2-1, with 9 positions matching TRBD2. Trimming removed 4 bases from V and 0 bases from J; junction bases left unmatched: 4. Germline CDR1 is LGHNA and CDR2 is YNFKEQ. The CDR3 spans 16 residues. CDR3 coding DNA: TGTGCCAGCAGCCCCGATAGCGGGAGCTCCTACAATGAGCAGTTCTTC. Translated, it gives CASSPDSGSSYNEQFF.

The V call is TRBV7-9, the J call TRBJ2-3, with 7 bases matching TRBD1. Germline V gives CDR1 SEHNR, CDR2 FQNEAQ (reference sequence). The CDR3 totals 17 residues. Trimming took 5 bases from V and 0 from J; bases not matched to a gene: 11. In DNA, the CDR3 is TGTGCCAGCAGCCGACGGGACGGGACAGAGAGCACAGATACGCAGTATTTT. Its translation is CASSRRDGTESTDTQYF.

This clone has only one observation. This sequence joins TRBV27 and TRBJ2-3; 16 bases agree with TRBD2. After removal of 1 base from V and 5 bases from J, the junction contained 9 bases not matched to a gene. This CDR3 has 19 residues. From germline, CDR1 is MNHEY and CDR2 SMNVEV (reference sequence). The CDR3 is CASSLYGTSGGASVDTQYF. Written as DNA, the CDR3 is TGTGCCAGCAGTTTATACGGGACTAGCGGGGGGGCCTCTGTAGATACGCAGTATTTT.

This chain joins TRBV29-1 and TRBJ2-3; D gene ambiguous. Germline CDR1 SQVTM, CDR2 ANQGSEA. The CDR3 loop spans 14 amino acids. The ends were cut back, 6 bases at V and 3 bases at J, with 16 bases in the middle. CDR3 sequence (DNA): TGCAGCGTCCCTGTGGAGCGTGGGACAGATACGCAGTATTTT. Its translation: CSVPVERGTDTQYF.

The chain recombines TRBV19 with TRBJ2-5, with 11 bases matching TRBD2. After removal of 6 bases from V and 2 bases from J, the junction contained 5 bases not matched to a gene. The germline CDR1 and CDR2 sequences are LNHDA and SQIVND (reference sequence). CDR3 length equals 15 residues. The CDR3 DNA sequence: TGTGCCAGTAGCTTAGCGGGAGGGCAGCAAGAGACCCAGTACTTC. This encodes CASSLAGGQQETQYF.

The CDR3 spells CASKGLLLGSNQPQHF. DNA for the CDR3: TGTGCCAGTAAAGGGCTTCTACTAGGGAGCAATCAGCCCCAGCATTTT. The V gene is TRBV19, the J gene TRBJ1-5; no reliable D call. Germline loops: CDR1 LNHDA, CDR2 SQIVND (reference sequence). The length of the CDR3 is 16 residues. The ends were cut back, 7 bases at V and 1 base at J, with 17 bases in the middle.

The rearrangement links TRBV25-1 to TRBJ1-6; possibly TRBD1 for D (5 bases). The V end lost 8 bases, the J end lost 8 bases, and 16 bases lay between the germline ends. The CDR3 is 14 residues long. Germline CDR1 reads MGHDK; CDR2 reads SYGVNS. The CDR3 DNA reads as TGTGCCAGCCGGGCGGTTGGGGGGGATTCACCCCTCCACTTT. Encoded protein: CASRAVGGDSPLHF.

The V call is TRBV27, the J call TRBJ2-7; D might be TRBD1 or TRBD2, each matching 6 bases. Germline V gene lookup returns CDR1 MNHEY and CDR2 SMNVEV (reference sequence). The CDR3 length is 12 residues. V gave up 3 bases and J gave up 6 bases, with 9 bases separating them. CDR3 residues: CASSFRGGEQYF. The CDR3 region has the DNA TGTGCCAGCAGTTTCAGGGGAGGCGAGCAGTACTTC.

A single count supports this clone. The chain is built from TRBV7-3 and TRBJ2-1; TRBD1 or TRBD2 may be the D gene (5 bases each). Trimming removed 2 bases at V and 10 bases at J, with 12 bases between. CDR1 is SGHTA, CDR2 FQGTGA, per germline. The CDR3 runs to 13 residues. CDR3 nucleotides: TGTGCCAGCAGCTTATTCGGTGGGACGGAGCAGTTCTTC. Its translation is CASSLFGGTEQFF.

The CDR3 loop reads CATSRAHQDPSNQPQHF. For the CDR3, the DNA is TGTGCCACCAGCAGAGCCCACCAAGACCCCAGCAATCAGCCCCAGCATTTT. The genes are TRBV15 and TRBJ1-5; D unclear. V gave up 1 base and J gave up 1 base, with 14 bases separating them. The CDR3 extends over 17 amino acids. Germline values: CDR1 LNHNV, CDR2 YYDKDF (reference sequence).

CDR3 in amino acids: CASSLSVQGVHNEKLFF. CDR3 in DNA: TGTGCCAGCAGTTTATCGGTACAGGGGGTCCATAATGAAAAACTGTTTTTT. The V call is TRBV27, the J call TRBJ1-4, with 8 bases aligning to TRBD1. The CDR3 contains 17 residues. Per the germline V gene, CDR1 is MNHEY and CDR2 is SMNVEV (reference sequence). With V trimmed by 0 bases and J by 4 bases, 7 bases remained unmatched.

The J gene is TRBJ1-5, the V gene TRBV7-9, with D unresolved. Trimming removed 6 bases from V and 2 bases from J, with 8 bases in between. The CDR3 contains 13 residues. Germline CDR1 is SEHNR and CDR2 is FQNEAQ (reference sequence). The DNA of the CDR3 is TGTGCCAGCAGGGGTGGGGGCAATCAGCCCCAGCATTTT. This codes for CASRGGGNQPQHF.

This sequence joins TRBV7-7 and TRBJ2-7, with unresolved D. CDR1 and CDR2 from the germline V gene are SSHAT and FNYEAQ (reference sequence). This CDR3 is built from 13 residues. The ends were cut back, 5 bases at V and 7 bases at J, with 15 bases in the middle. CDR3 protein: CASSLVPLGEQYF. CDR3 nucleotides: TGTGCCAGCAGCCTGGTTCCCCTTGGGGAGCAGTACTTC.

V gene TRBV25-1 combines with J gene TRBJ1-1; weak D call: TRBD1 (5 bases). The V and J ends lost 6 bases and 4 bases respectively, with 12 bases between them. The germline gives CDR1 MGHDK, CDR2 SYGVNS. The CDR3 length is 13 residues. The CDR3 nucleotides are TGTGCCAGCAGCTTATCGGGGGGCACTGAAGCTTTCTTT. Its translation is CASSLSGGTEAFF.

The gene calls are TRBV5-4 and TRBJ2-7; the match to TRBD1 covers 8 bases. Per germline, CDR1 SGHNT and CDR2 YYREEE (reference sequence). The CDR3 loop spans 18 amino acids. V shed 0 bases and J 2 bases; nucleotides not matched to a gene: 13. Here the CDR3 DNA reads TGTGCCAGCAGCTTGGACCCGGACAGGGTTTCTCCCGCCTACGAGCAGTACTTC. Translation gives CASSLDPDRVSPAYEQYF.

The V call is TRBV4-2, the J call TRBJ2-6, with 14 bases that match TRBD2. The length of the CDR3 is 18 residues. Germline V lookup: CDR1 LGHNA, CDR2 YNFKEQ. Trimming took 3 bases from V and 4 from J; bases not matched to a gene: 5. The CDR3 region has the DNA TGTGCCAGCAGCCATGGACTAGCGGGAGGATCCGGGGCCAACGTCCTGACTTTC. Translated, it gives CASSHGLAGGSGANVLTF.

The chain combines TRBV9 with TRBJ1-3; D remains unclear. V was pared by 5 bases and J by 9 bases, with 18 bases between. Per the germline V gene, CDR1 is SGDLS and CDR2 is YYNGEE. The CDR3 length is 14 residues. CDR3 protein: CASRDVTGSGTIYF. CDR3 DNA sequence: TGTGCCAGCAGAGACGTAACGGGGAGCGGCACCATATATTTT. Full variable domain (missing parts from reference TRBV9 and TRBJ1-3): DSGVTQTPKHLITATGQRVTLRCSPRSGDLSVYWYQQSLDQGLQFLIQYYNGEERAKGNILERFSAQQFPDLHSELNLSSLELGDSALYFCASRDVTGSGTIYFGEGSWLTVV.

J is TRBJ2-1 and V is TRBV20-1; D is undetermined. The length of the CDR3 is 10 residues. CDR1 and CDR2 (germline): DFQATT, SNEGSKA (reference sequence). The V and J ends lost 5 bases and 5 bases respectively, with 4 bases between them. The DNA for the CDR3 is TGCAGTGCTGACAACAATGAGCAGTTCTTC. It is translated as CSADNNEQFF.

This rearrangement joins TRBV7-6 to TRBJ1-1, with D hard to call. This CDR3 contains 13 residues. Trimming took off 5 bases at V and 4 bases at J, with 11 bases between the two ends. Germline assignment: CDR1 SGHVS and CDR2 FNYEAQ. CDR3 DNA sequence: TGTGCCAGCAGCCTAACACATGGCACTGAAGCTTTCTTT. This sequence encodes CASSLTHGTEAFF. The full variable domain, in which reference TRBV7-6 and TRBJ1-1 provide the parts outside the CDR3, is GAGVSQSPRYKVTKRGQDVALRCDPISGHVSLYWYRQALGQGPEFLTYFNYEAQQDKSGLPNDRFSAERPEGSISTLTIQRTEQRDSAMYRCASSLTHGTEAFFGQGTRLTVV.

V is TRBV25-1 and J is TRBJ2-1, with unresolved D. The CDR3 runs 13 residues. The V gene's germline CDR1 is MGHDK and CDR2 SYGVNS. The V and J ends lost 7 bases and 0 bases respectively, with 7 bases between them. The CDR3 bases are TGTGCCAGCACCCCTAGCTCCTACAATGAGCAGTTCTTC. This gives the protein CASTPSSYNEQFF. Together with reference TRBV25-1 and TRBJ2-1, the CDR3 gives the full variable domain: EADIYQTPRYLVIGTGKKITLECSQTMGHDKMYWYQQDPGMELHLIHYSYGVNSTEKGDLSSESTVSRIRTEHFPLTLESARPSHTSQYLCASTPSSYNEQFFGPGTRLTVL.

The chain combines TRBV5-4 with TRBJ2-7, with TRBD1 matching over 9 bases. This CDR3 comprises 15 residues. The germline V gene encodes CDR1 SGHNT and CDR2 YYREEE (reference sequence). The trim removed 0 bases at V and 3 bases at J, leaving 4 bases unmatched. This chain's CDR3 is CASSLADRGYYEQYF. DNA of the CDR3: TGTGCCAGCAGCTTGGCGGACAGGGGATACTACGAGCAGTACTTC. The full variable domain, with the rest looked up from reference TRBV5-4 and TRBJ2-7, is ETGVTQSPTHLIKTRGQQVTLRCSSQSGHNTVSWYQQALGQGPQFIFQYYREEENGRGNFPPRFSGLQFPNYSSELNVNALELDDSALYLCASSLADRGYYEQYFGPGTRLTVT.

The DNA for the CDR3 is TGTGCCAGCAGGGACATAGAGGTCAACACCGGGGAGCTGTTTTTT. Translation gives CASRDIEVNTGELFF. The rearrangement uses TRBV6-5 and TRBJ2-2, with TRBD1 as a possible D gene (5 bases). V lost 6 bases, J lost 2 bases, and 13 bases lay in between. Germline values: CDR1 MNHEY, CDR2 SVGAGI. This CDR3 has 15 residues.